What follows are 21 T cell receptor beta chains derived from one specimen sequenced in a study of shared clonotypes between healthy human individuals. The data were produced by immunoSEQ multiplex PCR, yet TCRdb's version contains in-frame clones alone and is incomplete. Among around 2.1 million clones listed, about 93% were seen once. Naive CD8 cells lacked CD45RO and underwent positive selection for CCR7, leaving out terminally differentiated effector memory CD45RA+ cells. Material: naive CD8+ T cells from PBMCs. These receptors all stem from a man younger than 35 in good health. Some clones in this sample may be carry-over from other donors' samples.

The J gene is TRBJ1-4, the V gene TRBV7-8; D unresolved. The CDR3 runs to 15 residues. From germline, CDR1 is SGHVS and CDR2 FQNEAQ. Trimming removed 4 bases from V and 8 bases from J, with 17 bases in between. CDR3 sequence (DNA): TGTGCCAGCAGCTCTCCGTCGGGTTCGGCGGAAAAACTGTTTTTT. Protein: CASSSPSGSAEKLFF.

This clone has only one observation. The chain employs TRBV9 and TRBJ2-4, with D uncertain. The germline V gene has CDR1 SGDLS and CDR2 YYNGEE. This CDR3 spans 15 amino acids. The germline V and J ends were trimmed by 1 base and 3 bases, with 11 bases remaining between them. As DNA, the CDR3 is TGTGCCAGCAGCGTAAGTTCGAGCTTCAAAAACATTCAGTACTTC. It encodes CASSVSSSFKNIQYF.

This chain connects TRBV2 to TRBJ2-7; D is unresolved. The V end lost 2 bases, the J end lost 2 bases, and 10 bases lay between the germline ends. Germline V gene sequence: CDR1 SNHLY, CDR2 FYNNEI. The CDR3 is 14 amino acids. In DNA, the CDR3 is TGTGCCAGCAGTGAACGGGCACGGACCTACGAGCAGTACTTC. It specifies CASSERARTYEQYF.

The chain links TRBV2 to TRBJ2-1; D is unresolved. This CDR3 is built from 11 residues. The germline V gene has CDR1 SNHLY and CDR2 FYNNEI. Trimming shortened V by 6 bases and J by 15 bases, and 15 bases separated the two germline ends. The CDR3, as DNA: TGTGCCAGCAGCCGAGACTTGATTCCGTTCTTC. It translates to CASSRDLIPFF.

The V gene is TRBV5-6, the J gene TRBJ2-1; perhaps TRBD2 as D (6 bases). The CDR3 runs to 13 residues. Germline CDR1 reads SGHDT; CDR2 reads YYEEEE. The V gene lost 0 bases and the J gene lost 10 bases, with 11 bases spanning the gap. The CDR3 DNA sequence: TGTGCCAGCAGCTTGGGAACCCGGGGGGAGCAGTTCTTC. Amino acids: CASSLGTRGEQFF.

The sample holds a few counts of this clone. The CDR3 region has the DNA TGTGCCAGTAGGCGGGACAGGGATCAGCCCCAGCATTTT. It translates to CASRRDRDQPQHF. The chain uses TRBV19 and TRBJ1-5; 9 positions agree with TRBD1. Trimming removed 6 bases from V and 5 bases from J; junction bases left unmatched: 2. The CDR3 is 13 amino acids. Germline values: CDR1 LNHDA, CDR2 SQIVND (reference sequence).

The rearrangement joins TRBV9 to TRBJ2-3; TRBD1 or TRBD2 may be the D gene (5 bases each). The CDR3 spans 17 residues. CDR1 and CDR2 (germline): SGDLS, YYNGEE. V lost 3 bases and J lost 4, with 21 bases in between. The chain's CDR3 is CASSGGLSLTGPDTQYF. As DNA, the CDR3 is TGTGCCAGCAGCGGCGGGCTTAGCCTCACGGGGCCAGATACGCAGTATTTT.

The chain recombines TRBV7-6 with TRBJ2-1; TRBD2 agrees at 10 bases. The ends lost 2 bases at V and 2 bases at J; junction bases unmatched: 6. The CDR3 has 17 residues. The germline V gene has CDR1 SGHVS and CDR2 FNYEAQ. This CDR3 reads CASSLLAGAPTYNEQFF. The CDR3 nucleotides read TGTGCCAGCAGCTTACTAGCGGGAGCCCCCACCTACAATGAGCAGTTCTTC.

The genes are TRBV4-3 and TRBJ1-2; 9 bases are a match to TRBD1. The CDR3 has 15 amino acids. CDR1 is LGHNA, CDR2 YSLEER, per germline. J was trimmed by 2 bases and V by 2 bases; bases with no gene match: 3. CDR3 loop: CASSQRGTGNYGYTF. CDR3 nucleotides: TGCGCCAGCAGCCAAAGGGGGACAGGGAACTATGGCTACACCTTC.

The chain recombines TRBV28 with TRBJ2-3, with a weak D call TRBD2 (5 bases). CDR3 length equals 12 residues. Germline V gives CDR1 MDHEN, CDR2 SYDVKM. Trimming stripped 7 bases from V and 6 bases from J, with 11 bases between. The CDR3: CASTPTGDTQYF. CDR3 in DNA: TGTGCCAGCACCCCCACGGGGGATACGCAGTATTTT.

The gene calls are TRBV30 and TRBJ2-7; 7 bases are shared with TRBD2. The germline V gene encodes CDR1 GTSNPN and CDR2 SVGIG (reference sequence). This CDR3 is 12 amino acids long. CDR3 nucleotide sequence: TGTGCTGTCCGGGGGGACCCCTACGAGCAGTACTTC. It is translated as CAVRGDPYEQYF.

The rearrangement joins TRBV2 to TRBJ2-3, with 9 bases aligning to TRBD2. Losses at the gene ends were 8 bases for V and 2 bases for J; bases not matched to a gene: 5. The CDR3 runs to 14 residues. CDR1 and CDR2 (germline): SNHLY, FYNNEI. The CDR3 loop is CASVAGVPTDTQYF. CDR3 sequence (DNA): TGTGCCAGCGTAGCGGGAGTGCCCACAGATACGCAGTATTTT. Full variable domain (outside the CDR3, taken from reference TRBV2 and TRBJ2-3): EPEVTQTPSHQVTQMGQEVILRCVPISNHLYFYWYRQILGQKVEFLVSFYNNEISEKSEIFDDQFSVERPDGSNFTLKIRSTKLEDSAMYFCASVAGVPTDTQYFGPGTRLTVL.

The genes are TRBV4-1 and TRBJ1-1; D is unresolved. The V and J ends lost 3 bases and 0 bases respectively, with 5 bases between them. Germline values: CDR1 MGHRA, CDR2 YSYEKL. The CDR3 has 13 residues. CDR3 amino acids: CASSHRLNTEAFF. DNA for the CDR3: TGCGCCAGCAGCCACCGACTGAACACTGAAGCTTTCTTT.

The rearrangement joins TRBV11-2 to TRBJ2-1; a possible D gene is TRBD1 (6 bases). The germline gives CDR1 SGHAT, CDR2 FQNNGV. Trimming took off 5 bases at V and 10 bases at J, with 12 bases between the two ends. This CDR3 region has 12 residues. The CDR3 sequence: CASSPQGSEQFF. In nucleotides, the CDR3 is TGTGCCAGCAGCCCCCAGGGGAGCGAGCAGTTCTTC. Drawing the rest from reference TRBV11-2 and TRBJ2-1, the complete variable domain is EAGVAQSPRYKIIEKRQSVAFWCNPISGHATLYWYQQILGQGPKLLIQFQNNGVVDDSQLPKDRFSAERLKGVDSTLKIQPAKLEDSAVYLCASSPQGSEQFFGPGTRLTVL.

The gene calls are TRBV2 and TRBJ2-4; maybe TRBD2 (5 bases). Trimming cost V 8 bases and J 0 bases, with 17 bases left between them. The CDR3 has 16 residues. Germline CDR1 and CDR2: SNHLY and FYNNEI. The CDR3 nucleotides are TGTGCCAGCCGAAGAGGCTGGGAGCTAGCCAAAAACATTCAGTACTTC. Protein: CASRRGWELAKNIQYF.

The chain couples TRBV6-5 to TRBJ2-5; 9 positions agree with TRBD2. The CDR3 sequence is 16 residues long. V shed 2 bases and J 8 bases; nucleotides not matched to a gene: 12. Germline CDR1 and CDR2: MNHEY and SVGAGI. Here the CDR3 reads CASSYAQLAGVKTQYF. The CDR3 region has the DNA TGTGCCAGCAGTTACGCCCAATTAGCGGGGGTAAAAACCCAGTACTTC.

J is TRBJ2-1 and V is TRBV7-9, with 7 bases matching TRBD1. The CDR3 loop spans 15 amino acids. The V gene's germline CDR1 is SEHNR and CDR2 FQNEAQ (reference sequence). V gave up 0 bases and J gave up 4 bases; unmatched junction bases: 3. The CDR3 reads CASSLADRRYNEQFF. As DNA, the CDR3 is TGTGCCAGCAGCTTAGCGGACAGGAGGTACAATGAGCAGTTCTTC.

Points on this clone: Other DNA sequences in the sample encode the same CDR3. V usage is TRBV9 and J usage is TRBJ2-1; no definite D call. The CDR3 consists of 11 residues. Trimming pared 3 bases from V and 4 bases from J, leaving 2 bases between. Germline CDR1 and CDR2: SGDLS and YYNGEE. The chain's CDR3 is CASSGYNEQFF. CDR3 DNA: TGTGCCAGCAGCGGATACAATGAGCAGTTCTTC.

The chain is built from TRBV13 and TRBJ2-3; no firm D call. Germline-derived CDR1 and CDR2 are PRHDT and FYEKMQ (reference sequence). The CDR3 loop spans 15 amino acids. With 1 base removed from V and 5 bases from J, the gap between germline ends came to 13 bases. The CDR3 reads CASSLARFLLDTQYF. DNA for the CDR3: TGTGCCAGCAGCTTAGCTAGATTCTTATTAGATACGCAGTATTTT.

The chain links TRBV2 to TRBJ2-1; 7 bases are shared with TRBD2. CDR1 is SNHLY, CDR2 FYNNEI, per germline. V dropped 7 bases and J dropped 8; count of bases not matched to a gene: 11. The CDR3 spans 14 residues. CDR3: CASTRGVSSYEQFF. CDR3 nucleotides: TGTGCCAGCACCCGGGGGGTCTCGTCCTATGAGCAGTTCTTC.

The CDR3 DNA is TGCAGCGTTGAAGGGGGGTGGGGTATGGGCGAGCAGTACTTC. This gives the protein CSVEGGWGMGEQYF. J is TRBJ2-7 and V is TRBV29-1; TRBD1 or TRBD2 may be the D gene (5 bases each). The CDR3 covers 14 residues. Germline loops: CDR1 SQVTM, CDR2 ANQGSEA. Trimming cost V 1 base and J 6 bases, with 16 bases left between them.